The clone carrying this T cell receptor beta chain appeared a single time. The assay was carried out at the deep level. The authors split each subset's genomic DNA evenly across several immunoSEQ plates. Here immunoSEQ multiplex PCR was the method, and the copy in TCRdb shows in-frame clones only, minus some. The sample has hundreds of thousands of clones; 90% to 97% are singletons. The CDR3 is 14 amino acids. Germline assignment: CDR1 MNHNY and CDR2 SVGAGI (reference sequence). The V and J ends lost 0 bases and 1 base respectively, with 7 bases between them. These data belong to a study of shared clonotypes between healthy human individuals. Study as a whole: The composition of the donors was two women and a few men aged 18 to 49. The plates for each donor numbered three CD4 naive, three CD4 memory, two CD8 naive and one CD8 memory.

Naive-designated CD8 cells lacked CD45RO, were positively enriched for CCR7, and omitted terminally differentiated effector memory CD45RA+ cells. The TCR comes from a woman aged 25 to 39 in good health. The V call is TRBV6-6, the J call TRBJ2-7; possibly TRBD2 for D (6 bases). Sequencing used naive CD8+ T cells sorted from blood. The CDR3 DNA sequence: TGTGCCAGCAGTTACTCTAGCGGATCCTACGAGCAGTACTTC. Protein sequence: CASSYSSGSYEQYF.